Each of the 27 T cell receptor beta chains below was sequenced from the same sample in a study of blood T cell repertoires in COVID-19 (dated by TCRdb to about 2020). Receptor amplification or capture employed the immunoSEQ multiplex PCR assay. Sourced from immuneACCESS, this table was stored by TCRdb with only in-frame sequences that have V and J called. A share of the clones is absent; for the studies checked, an unresolved V gene accounts for under half, and the remainder has no known explanation. The sample table records more than 85,000 clones; roughly four fifths of these occur just once. About 24% of the sample rests with the top ten. Sequenced material: peripheral blood. These receptors all stem from a human donor in a cohort sampled during active COVID-19.

The chain recombines TRBV27 with TRBJ2-3, with TRBD2 matching over 7 bases. V lost 5 bases to trimming and J lost 6 bases; unmatched junction nucleotides: 11. Germline CDR1 reads MNHEY; CDR2 reads SMNVEV (reference sequence). CDR3 length equals 15 residues. The CDR3 DNA is TGTGCCAGCAGTGCCCCTAGCGGCCTTAAGGATACGCAGTATTTT. This encodes CASSAPSGLKDTQYF.

V usage is TRBV7-3 and J usage is TRBJ2-1, with TRBD2 matching 13 bases. The CDR3 covers 18 residues. CDR1 SGHTA and CDR2 FQGTGA come from the germline V gene. V lost 3 bases, J lost 4 bases, and 9 bases stayed unmatched. As DNA, the CDR3 is TGTGCCAGCAGCTTTCAGTGGCTGACTAGCGGGGGGTACAATGAGCAGTTCTTC. Encoded protein: CASSFQWLTSGGYNEQFF.

The CDR3, as DNA: TGTGCCAGCAGCCCAAGGACAGGCTACGAGCAGTACTTC. Protein sequence: CASSPRTGYEQYF. The chain employs TRBV7-2 and TRBJ2-7; TRBD1 agrees at 7 bases. The CDR3 is made up of 13 amino acids. Germline assignment: CDR1 SGHTA and CDR2 FQGNSA. Trimming cost V 5 bases and J 3 bases; bases outside gene matches: 4.

The V call is TRBV18, the J call TRBJ2-3, with D perhaps matching TRBD1 (5 bases). Germline loops: CDR1 KGHSH, CDR2 LQKENI. The V end lost 3 bases, the J end lost 1 base, and 14 bases lay between the germline ends. This CDR3 spans 16 amino acids. CDR3 sequence reads: CASSPGQGGRTDTQYF. The DNA for the CDR3 is TGTGCCAGCTCACCTGGGCAGGGTGGTCGCACAGATACGCAGTATTTT.

The rearrangement links TRBV10-1 to TRBJ2-7; maybe TRBD2 (6 bases). This CDR3 comprises 14 residues. V shed 8 bases and J shed 3 bases, with 17 bases lying between them. CDR1 is WNHNN, CDR2 SYGVQD, per germline (reference sequence). The CDR3 DNA follows: TGCGCCAGCTCCGGAGGGTCGGGACGCTACGAGCAGTACTTC. Translated, it gives CASSGGSGRYEQYF.

This clone was observed a few times. The gene calls are TRBV2 and TRBJ1-2; D not certain. Germline loops: CDR1 SNHLY, CDR2 FYNNEI. Trimming stripped 4 bases from V and 8 bases from J, with 11 bases between. This CDR3 region has 12 residues. The DNA of the CDR3 is TGTGCCAGCAGTGTGGACTGGATAGGCTACACCTTC. Translated: CASSVDWIGYTF.

This clone was observed a few times. This chain joins TRBV15 and TRBJ1-1, with D possibly matching TRBD1 (5 bases). V was shortened by 3 bases and J by 4 bases, with 15 bases between the two germline ends. CDR3 length: 15 amino acids. Germline V gene sequence: CDR1 LNHNV, CDR2 YYDKDF (reference sequence). CDR3 DNA: TGTGCCACCAGCAGCCGTCACAGAAGGGGCACTGAAGCTTTCTTT. This translates into CATSSRHRRGTEAFF. Complete variable domain (other parts from reference TRBV15 and TRBJ1-1): DAMVIQNPRYQVTQFGKPVTLSCSQTLNHNVMYWYQQKSSQAPKLLFHYYDKDFNNEADTPDNFQSRRPNTSFCFLDIRSPGLGDTAMYLCATSSRHRRGTEAFFGQGTRLTVV.

The chain employs TRBV18 and TRBJ1-5; 11 nucleotides align to TRBD1. Losses at the gene ends were 3 bases for V and 6 bases for J; bases not matched to a gene: 4. CDR3 size: 15 residues. Germline V gene lookup returns CDR1 KGHSH and CDR2 LQKENI. CDR3 coding DNA: TGTGCCAGCTCACCGGGACAGGGGGTACGTCAGCCCCAGCATTTT. This gives the protein CASSPGQGVRQPQHF.

The chain uses TRBV12-3 or TRBV12-4 and TRBJ1-2; D unresolved. The CDR3 runs to 13 residues. V was clipped by 4 bases and J by 6 bases, with 12 bases between them. CDR3 residues: CASSSRGFDGYTF. The CDR3 DNA reads as TGTGCCAGCAGTTCCAGAGGGTTCGATGGCTACACCTTC.

This chain joins TRBV6-6 and TRBJ1-2; perhaps TRBD1 as D (5 bases). The germline V gene has CDR1 MNHNY and CDR2 SVGAGI (reference sequence). The CDR3 has 14 residues. V was trimmed by 2 bases and J by 0 bases, leaving 7 bases between them. The CDR3 nucleotides read TGTGCCAGCAGTTACGGGACTACTAACTATGGCTACACCTTC. Translating gives CASSYGTTNYGYTF.

The chain has TRBV15 and TRBJ1-3; TRBD1 might be the D (5 bases). V was shortened by 4 bases and J by 4 bases, with 8 bases between the two germline ends. Per germline, CDR1 LNHNV and CDR2 YYDKDF (reference sequence). The CDR3 loop spans 13 amino acids. The CDR3 sequence is CATSIPGGNTIYF. Here the CDR3 DNA reads TGTGCCACCAGCATCCCAGGGGGAAACACCATATATTTT.

The chain has TRBV10-2 and TRBJ1-1, with D uncertain. The V end lost 1 base, the J end lost 4 bases, and 7 bases lay between the germline ends. Germline V gene data show CDR1 as WSHSY and CDR2 as SAAADI. The length of the CDR3 is 13 residues. CDR3 residues: CASSEFYSTEAFF. In nucleotides, the CDR3 is TGCGCCAGCAGTGAGTTTTACAGCACTGAAGCTTTCTTT.

CDR3 in DNA: TGTGCCAGCAGCCTCGACATGGCGCAGCAGTTCTTC. Translating it yields CASSLDMAQQFF. This chain connects TRBV7-8 to TRBJ2-1; D unclear. From germline, CDR1 is SGHVS and CDR2 FQNEAQ. V lost 5 bases and J lost 11, with 13 bases in between. The CDR3 sequence is 12 residues long.

The chain uses TRBV11-2 and TRBJ2-7, with TRBD1 matching over 7 bases. V shed 5 bases and J 0 bases; nucleotides not matched to a gene: 10. Germline V gene data show CDR1 as SGHAT and CDR2 as FQNNGV. The CDR3 runs to 16 residues. CDR3 protein: CASSEQTGLSSYEQYF. DNA of the CDR3: TGTGCCAGCAGCGAACAGACAGGGCTGAGCTCCTACGAGCAGTACTTC.

The rearrangement joins TRBV24-1 to TRBJ1-6; D remains unclear. The germline V gene encodes CDR1 KGHDR and CDR2 SFDVKD. This CDR3 is 16 amino acids long. V lost 4 bases, J lost 8 bases, and 17 bases lay in between. The chain's CDR3 is CATSERVGDSDSPLHF. The CDR3 DNA reads as TGTGCCACCAGTGAGAGGGTAGGAGATTCAGATTCACCCCTCCACTTT.

This clone has just one count. This sequence joins TRBV27 and TRBJ2-3; 11 nucleotides match TRBD2. The J segment lost 0 bases and the V segment lost 7 bases, leaving 3 bases of the junction unmatched. The length of the CDR3 is 15 residues. The V gene's germline CDR1 is MNHEY and CDR2 SMNVEV (reference sequence). The CDR3 DNA sequence: TGTGCCAGCAAGACTAGCGGGGCTAGCACAGATACGCAGTATTTT. It specifies CASKTSGASTDTQYF.

The rearrangement uses TRBV29-1 and TRBJ2-1; TRBD1 matches 11 bases. The CDR3 covers 13 residues. The V segment lost 8 bases and the J segment 3 bases; nucleotides outside the gene matches: 3. From germline, CDR1 is SQVTM and CDR2 ANQGSEA. The CDR3 region has the DNA TGCAGCACAGGGACAGGGGGCTACAATGAGCAGTTCTTC. As protein: CSTGTGGYNEQFF.

The genes are TRBV2 and TRBJ1-1; 8 bases are a match to TRBD1. The J segment lost 5 bases and the V segment lost 5 bases, leaving 10 bases of the junction unmatched. CDR1 SNHLY and CDR2 FYNNEI come from the germline V gene. This CDR3 contains 15 residues. CDR3 amino acids: CASSFQGAAETEAFF. Here the CDR3 DNA reads TGTGCCAGCAGTTTCCAGGGGGCGGCGGAGACTGAAGCTTTCTTT.

The chain joins TRBV6-2 or TRBV6-3 to TRBJ2-7; tentatively, D is TRBD1 (6 bases). The CDR3 length is 15 residues. Trimming stripped 6 bases from V and 3 bases from J, with 18 bases between. Germline V gives CDR1 MNHEY, CDR2 SVGEGT. CDR3 coding DNA: TGTGCCAGCAGCCCCGCCGGGACACAGGTCTACGAGCAGTACTTC. It translates to CASSPAGTQVYEQYF.

The chain couples TRBV19 to TRBJ2-3; 8 positions match TRBD2. Per the germline V gene, CDR1 is LNHDA and CDR2 is SQIVND (reference sequence). The J segment lost 3 bases and the V segment lost 1 base, leaving 12 bases of the junction unmatched. The length of the CDR3 is 18 residues. CDR3 sequence reads: CASSIAGRGWVGTDTQYF. As DNA, the CDR3 is TGTGCCAGTAGTATAGCCGGGAGGGGCTGGGTTGGTACAGATACGCAGTATTTT.

The chain has TRBV5-1 and TRBJ2-3; 9 nucleotides align to TRBD1. Trimming took 4 bases from V and 2 from J; bases not matched to a gene: 8. The germline V gene encodes CDR1 SGHRS and CDR2 YFSETQ. CDR3 length: 16 amino acids. The CDR3 loop is CASSPSGQGITDTQYF. DNA of the CDR3: TGCGCCAGCAGCCCATCGGGACAGGGAATCACAGATACGCAGTATTTT.

The chain employs TRBV4-1 and TRBJ2-1; 8 nucleotides line up with TRBD2. Germline CDR1 and CDR2: MGHRA and YSYEKL. The CDR3 spans 17 residues. V shed 3 bases and J 7 bases; nucleotides not matched to a gene: 14. CDR3 DNA: TGCGCCAGCAGCCAGCAAGCCGGGACTAGACGGGGTAATGAGCAGTTCTTC. It translates to CASSQQAGTRRGNEQFF.

This clone was picked up a small number of times. V and J are TRBV28 and TRBJ1-3; D remains unclear. V lost 4 bases to trimming and J lost 3 bases, with 4 bases between them. Germline values: CDR1 MDHEN, CDR2 SYDVKM. CDR3 length equals 12 residues. The DNA of the CDR3 is TGTGCCAGCAGTTCAGGTGGAAACACCATATATTTT. This translates into CASSSGGNTIYF.

This chain connects TRBV5-1 to TRBJ1-1; D gene ambiguous. CDR1 and CDR2 from the germline V gene are SGHRS and YFSETQ. With 2 bases removed from V and 0 bases from J, the gap between germline ends came to 5 bases. The CDR3 is 13 residues long. The CDR3 protein is CASSFYMNTEAFF. CDR3 DNA sequence: TGCGCCAGCAGCTTTTACATGAACACTGAAGCTTTCTTT.

This chain joins TRBV6-1 and TRBJ2-5; 8 nucleotides match TRBD2. Germline V lookup: CDR1 MNHNS, CDR2 SASEGT. The junction had 1 base not matched to a gene; V was cut back by 7 bases and J by 3 bases. The CDR3 totals 12 residues. The CDR3 coding sequence is TGTGCCAGCAAACTAGCGGAAGAGACCCAGTACTTC. Translation gives CASKLAEETQYF.

CDR3 sequence: CASSYASNRYTEAFF. The CDR3 DNA follows: TGTGCCAGCAGTTACGCAAGTAATCGGTACACTGAAGCTTTCTTT. The chain recombines TRBV6-5 with TRBJ1-1; D remains ambiguous. V gave up 2 bases and J gave up 3 bases, with 13 bases separating them. Germline CDR1 MNHEY, CDR2 SVGAGI. The length of the CDR3 is 15 residues.

V and J are TRBV28 and TRBJ2-3, with D possibly matching TRBD2 (7 bases). The V end lost 3 bases, the J end lost 1 base, and 11 bases lay between the germline ends. The CDR3 is 15 amino acids. Germline loops: CDR1 MDHEN, CDR2 SYDVKM. This CDR3 is CASSLPGGGTDTQYF. For the CDR3, the DNA is TGTGCCAGCAGTTTGCCGGGGGGCGGCACAGATACGCAGTATTTT.